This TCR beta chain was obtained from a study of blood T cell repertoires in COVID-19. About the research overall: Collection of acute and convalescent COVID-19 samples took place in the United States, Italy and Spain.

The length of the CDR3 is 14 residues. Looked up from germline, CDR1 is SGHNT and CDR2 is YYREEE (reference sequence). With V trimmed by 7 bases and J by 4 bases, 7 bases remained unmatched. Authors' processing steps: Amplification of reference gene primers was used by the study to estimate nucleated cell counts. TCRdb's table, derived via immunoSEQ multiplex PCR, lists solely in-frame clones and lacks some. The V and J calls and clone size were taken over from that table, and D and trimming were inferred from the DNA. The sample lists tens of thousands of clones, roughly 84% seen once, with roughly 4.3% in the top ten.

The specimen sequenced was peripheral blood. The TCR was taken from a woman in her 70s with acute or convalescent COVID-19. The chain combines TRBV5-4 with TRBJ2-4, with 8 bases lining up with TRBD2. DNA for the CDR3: TGTGCCAGCGGAGGGGCGGGAGGAAAAAACATTCAGTACTTC. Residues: CASGGAGGKNIQYF.